This entry lists 27 T cell receptor beta chains sequenced from one sample in a study of blood T cell repertoires in COVID-19. Method: immunoSEQ multiplex PCR; TCRdb's copy keeps in-frame clones and lacks some. The sample holds around 300,000 clones, 86% seen once. The sequenced sample consisted of peripheral blood. These receptors all stem from a woman aged 30 to 39 who had recovered from COVID-19.

Note on this clone: The identical CDR3 is also encoded by other nucleotide sequences in the sample. The V and J genes are TRBV19 and TRBJ2-1, with D maybe TRBD1 (5 bases). The V end was cut by 1 base, the J end by 6 bases, with 7 bases between. This CDR3 spans 13 amino acids. Per germline, CDR1 LNHDA and CDR2 SQIVND (reference sequence). The CDR3 protein is CASSIVQGNEQFF. In DNA form, the CDR3 reads TGTGCCAGTAGTATAGTTCAGGGCAATGAGCAGTTCTTC.

The rearrangement uses TRBV28 and TRBJ2-3; D is undetermined. The CDR3 runs to 14 residues. Trimming pared 5 bases from V and 4 bases from J, leaving 13 bases between. Per the germline V gene, CDR1 is MDHEN and CDR2 is SYDVKM. CDR3 amino acids: CASSPPGLADTQYF. CDR3 DNA: TGTGCCAGCAGTCCACCCGGCCTAGCAGATACGCAGTATTTT.

The chain links TRBV27 to TRBJ1-1, with D possibly matching TRBD1 (5 bases). Trimming removed 3 bases at V and 5 bases at J, with 10 bases between. Germline CDR1 MNHEY, CDR2 SMNVEV (reference sequence). The CDR3 sequence is 13 residues long. The CDR3 nucleotides are TGTGCCAGCAGTTTTTTGGGGGGGACTGAAGCTTTCTTT. Protein: CASSFLGGTEAFF.

This clone was counted once. The chain uses TRBV7-2 and TRBJ1-2; a weak D match, TRBD1 (6 bases). The V and J ends lost 2 bases and 7 bases respectively, with 14 bases between them. The CDR3 has 14 amino acids. Germline V CDR1 and CDR2: SGHTA, FQGNSA. The CDR3 coding sequence is TGTGCCAGCAGCTTACGTGGGGGCGCGGGTGGCTACACCTTC. The encoded protein is CASSLRGGAGGYTF.

The rearrangement uses TRBV30 and TRBJ1-1, with D unclear. This CDR3 region has 13 residues. Per germline, CDR1 GTSNPN and CDR2 SVGIG (reference sequence). V was clipped by 0 bases and J by 5 bases, with 10 bases between them. In DNA, the CDR3 is TGTGCCTGGAGTGTACATCCGGGGACTGAAGCTTTCTTT. This sequence encodes CAWSVHPGTEAFF.

This clone was seen a handful of times. The CDR3 nucleotides are TGTGCCAGCAGCTACGACTTGGGACAGCGGGAGCAGTACTTC. Its translation: CASSYDLGQREQYF. The rearrangement links TRBV5-6 to TRBJ2-7; 7 positions agree with TRBD1. This CDR3 is built from 14 residues. From germline, CDR1 is SGHDT and CDR2 YYEEEE. V shed 3 bases, J shed 7 bases, and the junction held 10 bases outside the gene matches.

CDR3 nucleotides: TGTGCCAGTAGCTCGGGGACAGGGGCCAATTCACCCCTCCACTTT. This codes for CASSSGTGANSPLHF. This chain uses TRBV19 with TRBJ1-6, with 10 positions matching TRBD1. CDR3 length: 15 residues. V was pared by 6 bases and J by 7 bases, with 6 bases of the junction left unmatched. Per the germline V gene, CDR1 is LNHDA and CDR2 is SQIVND (reference sequence).

The rearrangement joins TRBV9 to TRBJ2-3; a possible D gene is TRBD2 (6 bases). Germline V CDR1 and CDR2: SGDLS, YYNGEE. The length of the CDR3 is 16 residues. Trimming cost V 3 bases and J 1 base, with 15 bases left between them. The CDR3 here is CASSAESPSGTDTQYF. The DNA for the CDR3 is TGTGCCAGCAGCGCGGAGTCCCCTAGCGGCACAGATACGCAGTATTTT. The complete variable domain, with remaining parts taken from reference TRBV9 and TRBJ2-3, reads DSGVTQTPKHLITATGQRVTLRCSPRSGDLSVYWYQQSLDQGLQFLIQYYNGEERAKGNILERFSAQQFPDLHSELNLSSLELGDSALYFCASSAESPSGTDTQYFGPGTRLTVL.

The rearrangement links TRBV4-2 to TRBJ1-5; TRBD1 is a possible D gene (5 bases). Trimming removed 2 bases at V and 6 bases at J, with 8 bases between. Germline assignment: CDR1 LGHNA and CDR2 YNFKEQ. The CDR3 loop spans 13 amino acids. CDR3 residues: CASSQQTGQPQHF. CDR3 DNA sequence: TGTGCCAGCAGCCAACAAACAGGTCAGCCCCAGCATTTT.

The V and J genes are TRBV19 and TRBJ1-4; tentatively, D is TRBD1 (5 bases). CDR1 is LNHDA, CDR2 SQIVND, per germline (reference sequence). V was shortened by 7 bases and J by 8 bases, with 17 bases between the two germline ends. The CDR3 extends over 14 amino acids. CDR3 in amino acids: CASTPLGGEEKLFF. CDR3 bases: TGTGCCAGTACTCCTTTGGGGGGTGAAGAAAAACTGTTTTTT.

V usage is TRBV6-5 and J usage is TRBJ1-4; D is unresolved. The germline V gene has CDR1 MNHEY and CDR2 SVGAGI. Trimming pared 7 bases from V and 8 bases from J, leaving 14 bases between. CDR3 size: 13 residues. This CDR3 reads CASMPGSWEKLFF. The DNA for the CDR3 is TGTGCCAGCATGCCCGGGTCTTGGGAAAAACTGTTTTTT.

The rearrangement uses TRBV10-1 and TRBJ2-2; D may be TRBD2 (5 bases). Trimming removed 0 bases from V and 6 bases from J, with 11 bases in between. Germline V lookup: CDR1 WNHNN, CDR2 SYGVQD (reference sequence). This CDR3 region has 15 residues. CDR3 in amino acids: CASSESYGRAGELFF. DNA for the CDR3: TGCGCCAGCAGTGAGTCTTACGGGCGGGCCGGGGAGCTGTTTTTT.

This rearrangement joins TRBV28 to TRBJ2-7; 7 nucleotides agree with TRBD1. V lost 3 bases to trimming and J lost 2 bases; unmatched junction nucleotides: 16. CDR1 is MDHEN and CDR2 is SYDVKM in the germline V gene. The CDR3 has 18 amino acids. CDR3 loop: CASSFSWGELQGAYEQYF. The CDR3 coding sequence is TGTGCCAGCAGTTTTTCATGGGGTGAACTTCAGGGGGCCTACGAGCAGTACTTC.

This clone was recorded only once. The chain couples TRBV27 to TRBJ2-1; tentatively, D is TRBD1 (6 bases). Germline assignment: CDR1 MNHEY and CDR2 SMNVEV (reference sequence). Trimming cost V 3 bases and J 7 bases, with 10 bases left between them. The CDR3 totals 13 residues. CDR3 in amino acids: CASSLDRRNEQFF. DNA of the CDR3: TGTGCCAGCAGTTTGGACAGACGAAATGAGCAGTTCTTC.

The V call is TRBV3-1 (or the pseudogene TRBV3-2), the J call TRBJ2-7, with D hard to call. The germline gives CDR1 LGHDT, CDR2 YNNKEL (reference sequence). CDR3 size: 15 residues. V lost 4 bases and J 0 bases, leaving 13 bases between the germline ends. The chain's CDR3 is CASSPNLLSSYEQYF. The CDR3 nucleotides read TGTGCCAGCAGCCCTAATCTACTTAGCTCCTACGAGCAGTACTTC.

V is TRBV13 and J is TRBJ2-6; D is ambiguous. The CDR3 loop spans 15 amino acids. Germline V CDR1 and CDR2: PRHDT, FYEKMQ (reference sequence). Trimming took off 1 base at V and 0 bases at J, with 4 bases between the two ends. The CDR3 sequence is CASSLEYSGANVLTF. CDR3 bases: TGTGCCAGCAGCTTAGAATACTCTGGGGCCAACGTCCTGACTTTC.

The genes are TRBV18 and TRBJ2-1; 7 bases fit TRBD1. The CDR3 covers 14 residues. CDR1 KGHSH and CDR2 LQKENI come from the germline V gene. V lost 2 bases and J lost 4; bases outside the gene matches: 2. The CDR3 is CASSPWDRYNEQFF. The CDR3 DNA follows: TGTGCCAGCTCACCATGGGACAGATACAATGAGCAGTTCTTC.

This clone was seen a few times. V usage is TRBV7-2 and J usage is TRBJ2-7; TRBD1 is a possible D gene (6 bases). V was trimmed by 2 bases and J by 6 bases, leaving 11 bases between them. The CDR3 sequence is 13 residues long. Germline lookup yields CDR1 SGHTA and CDR2 FQGNSA. The CDR3 reads CASSLNLGGEQYF. CDR3 nucleotide sequence: TGTGCCAGCAGCTTAAACCTAGGGGGCGAGCAGTACTTC.

This rearrangement joins TRBV19 to TRBJ2-1, with D unresolved. CDR1 and CDR2 (germline): LNHDA, SQIVND (reference sequence). This CDR3 is 16 amino acids long. V lost 6 bases and J lost 0, with 15 bases in between. The CDR3 sequence: CASSPVALPSYNEQFF. In nucleotides, the CDR3 is TGTGCCAGTAGCCCCGTGGCCCTCCCCTCCTACAATGAGCAGTTCTTC. Supplemented by reference TRBV19 and TRBJ2-1, the full variable domain reads DGGITQSPKYLFRKEGQNVTLSCEQNLNHDAMYWYRQDPGQGLRLIYYSQIVNDFQKGDIAEGYSVSREKKESFPLTVTSAQKNPTAFYLCASSPVALPSYNEQFFGPGTRLTVL.

J is TRBJ1-5 and V is TRBV6-1, with D perhaps TRBD1 (5 bases). Germline V gene sequence: CDR1 MNHNS, CDR2 SASEGT. Trimming removed 4 bases at V and 1 base at J, with 11 bases between. The CDR3 spans 15 residues. CDR3 sequence: CASSVAGGSNQPQHF. CDR3 nucleotides: TGTGCCAGCAGTGTAGCGGGGGGGAGCAATCAGCCCCAGCATTTT.

The gene calls are TRBV18 and TRBJ2-7; 10 nucleotides match TRBD1. Germline-derived CDR1 and CDR2 are KGHSH and LQKENI. The V segment lost 1 base and the J segment 6 bases; nucleotides outside the gene matches: 6. The CDR3 has 15 residues. CDR3 sequence reads: CASSPQRTGGLEQYF. The DNA of the CDR3 is TGTGCCAGCTCACCACAGAGGACAGGGGGGCTCGAGCAGTACTTC.

The chain links TRBV6-6 to TRBJ1-2, with D uncertain. The CDR3 loop spans 13 amino acids. CDR1 is MNHNY, CDR2 SVGAGI, per germline (reference sequence). Between the trimmed V and J ends, which lost 5 bases and 8 bases, there was a span of 15 bases. CDR3 sequence reads: CASSPLRQGGYTF. The CDR3, as DNA: TGTGCCAGCAGTCCCTTAAGACAAGGCGGCTACACCTTC.

The J gene is TRBJ2-7, the V gene TRBV7-8; D not certain. Trimming took off 5 bases at V and 4 bases at J, with 6 bases between the two ends. Germline CDR1 is SGHVS and CDR2 is FQNEAQ. This CDR3 spans 11 amino acids. In DNA form, the CDR3 reads TGTGCCAGCAGCCCCCAGTACGAGCAGTACTTC. It codes for CASSPQYEQYF.

The chain carries TRBV19 and TRBJ2-6, with D unresolved. CDR3 size: 13 residues. Trimming shortened V by 10 bases and J by 0 bases, and 7 bases separated the two germline ends. Per the germline V gene, CDR1 is LNHDA and CDR2 is SQIVND (reference sequence). DNA of the CDR3: TGTGCCACAGAACCCTCTGGGGCCAACGTCCTGACTTTC. Protein product: CATEPSGANVLTF.

V gene TRBV5-5 combines with J gene TRBJ1-5; no clear D. Deletions cut 0 bases from V and 2 bases from J, with 6 bases between. This CDR3 spans 14 amino acids. From germline, CDR1 is SGHKS and CDR2 YYEKEE (reference sequence). CDR3 sequence: CASSLAGGNQPQHF. The CDR3, as DNA: TGTGCCAGCAGCTTGGCCGGGGGCAATCAGCCCCAGCATTTT.

This clone was picked up a small number of times. The chain employs TRBV4-1 and TRBJ2-5; a possible D gene is TRBD1 (6 bases). This CDR3 region has 15 residues. V dropped 4 bases and J dropped 2 bases, with 14 bases sitting between them. CDR1 and CDR2 (germline): MGHRA, YSYEKL. The CDR3 region has the DNA TGCGCCAGCAGCCGATTGGACAGAGCTCAAGAGACCCAGTACTTC. Protein: CASSRLDRAQETQYF.

The V and J genes are TRBV12-3 or TRBV12-4 and TRBJ1-4; D uncertain. The CDR3 is made up of 13 amino acids. Trimming shortened V by 7 bases and J by 0 bases, and 6 bases separated the two germline ends. CDR3 sequence (DNA): TGTGCCAGCAAGCAGGCAACTAATGAAAAACTGTTTTTT. Amino acids: CASKQATNEKLFF.